These T cell receptor beta chains were read from a single sample in a study of blood T cell repertoires in COVID-19. Clones were read by immunoSEQ multiplex PCR, and TCRdb kept only the in-frame ones, dropping some. The data contain 65,000 to 70,000 clones, about 80% of them seen just once; the ten biggest clones take up around 4.1%. Sample: peripheral blood. Receptor source: a woman aged 55-69 years with acute or convalescent COVID-19. Each CDR3 is given with its conserved first and last residue. The D gene is left open where the match is weak. Clone sizes are given selectively: once, few, many, or a class where the clone is expanded.

V gene	clone size	J gene	D gene	CDR3 protein	CDR3 DNA
TRBV5-1	.	TRBJ2-1	TRBD1	CASSFDRGNEQFF	TGCGCCAGCAGCTTCGACAGGGGGAATGAGCAGTTCTTC
TRBV6-5	.	TRBJ2-1	TRBD2	CASSLTSGGVGQFF	TGTGCCAGCAGTCTGACTAGCGGGGGGGTAGGGCAGTTCTTC
TRBV29-1	.	TRBJ2-7	TRBD2	CSVEGGGKTYEQYF	TGCAGCGTTGAAGGGGGGGGAAAGACCTACGAGCAGTACTTC
TRBV2	.	TRBJ1-3	.	CASSETVPRGNTIYF	TGTGCCAGCAGTGAAACCGTCCCTAGGGGAAACACCATATATTTT
TRBV7-8	.	TRBJ1-1	TRBD1	CASSWDRGRAEAFF	TGTGCCAGCAGCTGGGACAGGGGGCGCGCTGAAGCTTTCTTT
TRBV5-1	.	TRBJ2-7	TRBD2	CASSLLLAGREQYF	TGCGCCAGCAGCTTGCTATTAGCGGGGCGGGAGCAGTACTTC
TRBV5-1	.	TRBJ1-2	.	CASSLGEGRSGYTF	TGCGCCAGCAGCTTGGGTGAGGGCCGGAGTGGCTACACCTTC
TRBV2	.	TRBJ2-1	TRBD2	CASTSGGPNNEQFF	TGTGCCAGCACGAGCGGGGGACCTAACAATGAGCAGTTCTTC
TRBV11-2	.	TRBJ2-7	TRBD1	CASSLDASGTGPYEQYF	TGTGCCAGCAGCTTAGATGCCTCCGGGACAGGGCCCTACGAGCAGTACTTC
TRBV2	.	TRBJ2-7	.	CASSDIGQGHYEQYF	TGTGCCAGCAGTGATATTGGCCAGGGTCACTACGAGCAGTACTTC
TRBV12-3/TRBV12-4	.	TRBJ1-1	TRBD1	CASSLPGQGEAFF	TGTGCCAGCAGCCTACCGGGACAGGGCGAAGCTTTCTTT
TRBV7-9	few	TRBJ1-2	.	CASSPMGSYGYTF	TGTGCCAGCAGCCCTATGGGGAGCTATGGCTACACCTTC
TRBV6-5	.	TRBJ2-1	TRBD1	CASRNQGAGNEQFF	TGTGCCAGCAGAAACCAGGGGGCAGGCAATGAGCAGTTCTTC
TRBV12-3/TRBV12-4	.	TRBJ1-2	.	CASSTITGGSYTF	TGTGCCAGCAGCACGATAACGGGGGGTAGCTACACCTTC
TRBV3-1/TRBV3-2	.	TRBJ1-5	.	CASSQGGQISNQPQHF	TGTGCCAGCAGCCAAGGTGGGCAGATCAGCAATCAGCCCCAGCATTTT
TRBV6-6	.	TRBJ2-7	TRBD2	CASSRLAGARIRSYEQYF	TGTGCCAGCAGCCGACTAGCGGGGGCCCGTATTCGATCCTACGAGCAGTACTTC
TRBV10-3	.	TRBJ1-1	.	CAISESIQAGTEAFF	TGTGCCATCAGTGAGTCGATACAAGCGGGGACTGAAGCTTTCTTT
TRBV7-3	.	TRBJ1-1	.	CASSLQGQGATEAFF	TGTGCCAGCAGCCTACAGGGCCAAGGGGCCACTGAAGCTTTCTTT
TRBV10-2	.	TRBJ2-3	TRBD2	CASSGKGLAGLVTQYF	TGCGCCAGCAGTGGGAAAGGACTAGCGGGGTTAGTGACGCAGTATTTT
TRBV5-1	.	TRBJ2-6	.	CASTIATGLGANVLTF	TGCGCCAGCACCATAGCAACAGGGTTGGGGGCCAACGTCCTGACTTTC
TRBV27	.	TRBJ1-1	.	CASRLRGGTEAFF	TGTGCCAGCAGATTAAGGGGTGGCACTGAAGCTTTCTTT
TRBV9	.	TRBJ1-2	.	CASSVAGGDTGGYTF	TGTGCCAGCAGCGTAGCCGGGGGGGACACCGGTGGCTACACCTTC
TRBV6-1	.	TRBJ1-2	TRBD1	CASSEGTRGRNYGYTF	TGTGCCAGCAGTGAAGGGACCAGGGGGCGCAACTATGGCTACACCTTC
TRBV6-5	.	TRBJ2-2	.	CASSLNRVDTGELFF	TGTGCCAGCAGCCTTAACAGGGTCGACACCGGGGAGCTGTTTTTT
TRBV6-5	.	TRBJ2-5	TRBD1	CASSYGRGLETQYF	TGTGCCAGCAGTTACGGCAGGGGGTTAGAGACCCAGTACTTC
TRBV10-2	once	TRBJ2-2	.	CASSGGLVTGELFF	TGCGCCAGCTCCGGTGGCCTAGTTACCGGGGAGCTGTTTTTT
TRBV9	.	TRBJ1-4	TRBD1	CASSVGDRGAEKLFF	TGTGCCAGCAGCGTCGGAGACAGGGGGGCTGAAAAACTGTTTTTT
TRBV29-1	.	TRBJ1-3	.	CSASSGNTIYF	TGCAGCGCCTCCTCTGGAAACACCATATATTTT